The entry that follows covers one T cell receptor beta chain sequence. Its specificity is not known. The data derive from a study of shared clonotypes between healthy human individuals. Original processing methods: In the immunoSEQ data, sequences were junction-only and lacked quality scores, so filtering differed. Using immunoSEQ multiplex PCR, the repertoire was profiled, and TCRdb retains in-frame clones only, with some absent. Clone size and V and J calls were adopted from that table, with D and trimming inferred from the DNA. The sample shows some 1,900,000 clones, around 96% of them seen only once. Study findings and constraints: Relative to clonotypes present in all four donors, those not shared had lower generation probabilities.

Positively selected for CCR7, the CD45RO-negative cells used as naive CD8 cells excluded terminally differentiated effector memory CD45RA+ cells. Sequencing was performed on naive CD8+ T cells sorted from blood. This TCR came from a man younger than 35 in good health.

CDR3 protein: CASSPGQGPNYGYTF. The CDR3 region has the DNA TGCGCCAGCAGCCCGGGACAGGGACCTAACTATGGCTACACCTTC. J is TRBJ1-2 and V is TRBV4-3; 9 bases agree with TRBD1. The germline gives CDR1 LGHNA, CDR2 YSLEER. Trimming removed 4 bases from V and 0 bases from J; junction bases left unmatched: 3. This CDR3 is built from 15 residues.